This T cell receptor beta chain was found in a study of T cell responses to AZD1222 COVID-19 vaccine. Assay used: immunoSEQ multiplex PCR; TCRdb lists only in-frame clones, some missing. The profile shows 250,000 to 300,000 clones, 90% to 95% of them singletons. CDR1 is SGHTA and CDR2 is FQGTGA in the germline V gene. The ends were cut back, 5 bases at V and 1 base at J, with 12 bases in the middle. The CDR3 is made up of 14 amino acids. The clonotype was recovered from an adult who received the AZD1222 COVID-19 vaccine. The sample consisted of peripheral blood, taken 28 days after the second AZD1222 dose. The chain is built from TRBV7-3 and TRBJ2-7; possible D gene TRBD2, 6 bases. CDR3: CASSTGRGSYEQYF. In nucleotides, the CDR3 is TGTGCCAGCAGCACAGGACGGGGGTCCTACGAGCAGTACTTC.